This is a list of T cell receptor beta chains from one sample in a study of T-cell memory formation after mild COVID-19. TCRdb analysed the 5' RACE reads with MiXCR anew, one entry per CDR3 protein. This table holds tens of thousands of distinct CDR3 sequences, about 27% found once. Sequencing was carried out using PBMCs or a T cell subset sorted from them (not recorded which). Source of these receptors: a man in his late teens or twenties who had mild COVID-19 (a few samples of this study predate the infection). Cell type and time point are not known. Both conserved end residues are part of each CDR3. The D gene is left open where the match is weak. Expanded clones are given a class, and other clones once, few, many or no size at all.

TGTGCCAGCAGTGAATACGGGTTTGGGACCCTTGGCACAGATACGCAGTATTTT | CASSEYGFGTLGTDTQYF | . | TRBJ2-3 | TRBV2 | .
TGCGCCAGCAGCTTCTCCCCCTGGAGCGAGCAGTACTTC | CASSFSPWSEQYF | . | TRBJ2-7 | TRBV5-1 | .
TGTGCCAGCAGCTTGCCCACAGCGTCCTACGAGCAGTACTTC | CASSLPTASYEQYF | . | TRBJ2-7 | TRBV5-5 | few
TGTGCCAGCAGCCCACTAGCGGGGGGGGATACGCAGTATTTT | CASSPLAGGDTQYF | TRBD2 | TRBJ2-3 | TRBV7-6 | few
TGTGCCAGCAGCTTAGCGGTCGGACAGATCTACGAGCAGTACTTC | CASSLAVGQIYEQYF | . | TRBJ2-7 | TRBV7-2 | .
TGTGCCACCAGTAGTCGAGGGGGCGACGAGCAGTACTTC | CATSSRGGDEQYF | TRBD1 | TRBJ2-7 | TRBV24-1 | few
TGTGCCAGCATCCAGGGGGGAGCCGTGGGGGATACGCAGTATTTT | CASIQGGAVGDTQYF | . | TRBJ2-3 | TRBV7-8 | many
TGTGCCACCACGGACTTCTTTGGTCCAGATACGCAGTATTTT | CATTDFFGPDTQYF | . | TRBJ2-3 | TRBV19 | .
TGTGCCAGCAGTTTAGTCGGGCTAGCTAGCACAGATACGCAGTATTTT | CASSLVGLASTDTQYF | . | TRBJ2-3 | TRBV12-3/TRBV12-4 | .
TGTGCCAGCAGCGCAATCGGGGGCGAGTGGGAGCTGTTTTTT | CASSAIGGEWELFF | . | TRBJ2-2 | TRBV7-2 | few
TGTGCCAGCAGTTACCTTGCGGCGGGGAATGAGCAGTTCTTC | CASSYLAAGNEQFF | . | TRBJ2-1 | TRBV6-5 | .
TGTGCCAGCAGTTTGACAGGGAATCTCAATGAGCAGTTCTTC | CASSLTGNLNEQFF | TRBD1 | TRBJ2-1 | TRBV6-2/TRBV6-3 | few
TGTGCCAGCAGCTTTGGGACAGGACATTACGAGCAGTACTTC | CASSFGTGHYEQYF | TRBD1 | TRBJ2-7 | TRBV11-2 | few